The 5 T cell receptor beta chains below come from one sample, sequenced in a study of T-cell memory formation after mild COVID-19 (dated by TCRdb to the early 2020s). The library came from 5' RACE. The sequencing machine was an Illumina NovaSeq 6000. TCRdb trimmed the raw reads at Q25, called clones with MiXCR and kept productive beta chains. Each record represents a unique CDR3 protein, reported with the most common genes and DNA among its rows. Counted in this sample were hundreds of thousands of distinct CDR3 sequences; over 15% of them appeared once. The biggest ten clones account for around 12% of the sample. Sequenced sample: PBMCs or a T cell subset sorted from them (not recorded which). These receptors were obtained from an adult woman who had mild COVID-19 (a few samples of this study predate the infection). The sample titles of this study are shuffled in the database, so cell type and time point are left out; the donor was told from shared clones.

This clonotype was observed a handful of times. This chain connects TRBV20-1 to TRBJ2-3; possibly TRBD1 for D (5 bases). This CDR3 is 15 amino acids long. Germline lookup yields CDR1 DFQATT and CDR2 SNEGSKA (reference sequence). Trimming shortened V by 1 base and J by 6 bases, and 17 bases separated the two germline ends. CDR3: CSARVGLGQGDTQYF. In nucleotides, the CDR3 is TGCAGTGCTAGAGTGGGCCTGGGGCAGGGCGATACGCAGTATTTT.

J is TRBJ2-2 and V is TRBV5-1; a possible D gene is TRBD2 (5 bases). V was cut by 6 bases and J by 1 base, with 7 bases left in between. Germline CDR1 SGHRS, CDR2 YFSETQ. This CDR3 spans 13 amino acids. In DNA form, the CDR3 reads TGCGCCAGCAAGGACTTGAACACCGGGGAGCTGTTTTTT. It translates to CASKDLNTGELFF.

The CDR3 loop reads CASSYNNEKLFF. The CDR3 DNA reads TGTGCCAGCAGTTACAATAATGAAAAACTGTTTTTT. The chain recombines TRBV6-6 with TRBJ1-4; D unclear. Deletions cut 2 bases from V and 4 bases from J, with 2 bases between. This CDR3 comprises 12 residues. CDR1 and CDR2 (germline): MNHNY, SVGAGI (reference sequence).

The rearrangement joins TRBV12-3 or TRBV12-4 to TRBJ2-2, with no clear D. The CDR3 consists of 13 residues. V lost 4 bases and J lost 4, with 7 bases in between. The CDR3 region has the DNA TGTGCCAGCAGTTACCTTGGCACCGGGGAGCTGTTTTTT. Translated: CASSYLGTGELFF.

The chain couples TRBV5-1 to TRBJ2-5, with 9 bases that match TRBD1. Unmatched junction bases numbered 4, after V lost 3 bases and J lost 7 bases. Germline lookup yields CDR1 SGHRS and CDR2 YFSETQ. The CDR3 length is 13 residues. Here the CDR3 reads CASSSTGGRTQYF. The DNA of the CDR3 is TGCGCCAGCAGCTCAACAGGGGGCAGGACCCAGTACTTC.